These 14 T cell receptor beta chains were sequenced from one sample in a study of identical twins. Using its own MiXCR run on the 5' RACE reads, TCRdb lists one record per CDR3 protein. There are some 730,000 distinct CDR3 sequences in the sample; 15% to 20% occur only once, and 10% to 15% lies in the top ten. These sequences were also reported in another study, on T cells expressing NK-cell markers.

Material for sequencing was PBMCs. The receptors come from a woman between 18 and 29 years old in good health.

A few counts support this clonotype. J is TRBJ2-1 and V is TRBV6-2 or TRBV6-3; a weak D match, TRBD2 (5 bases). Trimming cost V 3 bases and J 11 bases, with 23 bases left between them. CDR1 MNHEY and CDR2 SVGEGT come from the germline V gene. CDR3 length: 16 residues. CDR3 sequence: CASSYIGSAGTHKQFF. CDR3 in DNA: TGTGCCAGCAGTTATATTGGTTCGGCGGGTACCCACAAGCAGTTCTTC.

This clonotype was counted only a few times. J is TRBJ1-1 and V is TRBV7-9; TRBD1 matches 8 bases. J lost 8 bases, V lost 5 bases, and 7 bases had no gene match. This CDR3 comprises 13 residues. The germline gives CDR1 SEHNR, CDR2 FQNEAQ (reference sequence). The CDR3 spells CASSNPGGAEAFF. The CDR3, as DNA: TGTGCCAGCAGCAATCCAGGGGGCGCGGAAGCTTTCTTT.

CDR3 nucleotide sequence: TGTGCCAGCAGCTTACGCCAAAGAACCGGGGAGCTGTTTTTT. Translated: CASSLRQRTGELFF. The V call is TRBV7-8, the J call TRBJ2-2; D is ambiguous. Germline CDR1 and CDR2: SGHVS and FQNEAQ. V was pared by 2 bases and J by 5 bases, with 9 bases between. CDR3 length: 14 residues.

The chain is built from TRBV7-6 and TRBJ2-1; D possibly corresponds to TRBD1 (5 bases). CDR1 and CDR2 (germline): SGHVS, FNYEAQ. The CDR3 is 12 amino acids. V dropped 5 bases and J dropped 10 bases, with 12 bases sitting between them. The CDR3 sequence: CASSRLRQEQFF. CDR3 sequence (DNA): TGTGCCAGCAGCAGACTGCGACAGGAGCAGTTCTTC.

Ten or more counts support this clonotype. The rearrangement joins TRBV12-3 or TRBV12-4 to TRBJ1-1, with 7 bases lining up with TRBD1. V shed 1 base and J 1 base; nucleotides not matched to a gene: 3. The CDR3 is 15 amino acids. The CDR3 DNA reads TGTGCCAGCAGTTTAGTTCACAGGGGGAACACTGAAGCTTTCTTT. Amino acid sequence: CASSLVHRGNTEAFF.

The CDR3 loop is CAIQPTNTEAFF. CDR3 bases: TGTGCCATCCAGCCGACGAACACTGAAGCTTTCTTT. The chain has TRBV12-3 or TRBV12-4 and TRBJ1-1; D uncertain. Deletions cut 10 bases from V and 1 base from J, with 10 bases between. This CDR3 is built from 12 residues.

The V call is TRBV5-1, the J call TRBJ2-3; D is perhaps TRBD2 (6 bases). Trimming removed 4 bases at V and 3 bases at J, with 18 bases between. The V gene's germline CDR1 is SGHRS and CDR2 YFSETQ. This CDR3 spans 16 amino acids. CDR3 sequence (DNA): TGCGCCAGCAGCACACCGGGAGCGGAATGGACAGATACGCAGTATTTT. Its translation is CASSTPGAEWTDTQYF.

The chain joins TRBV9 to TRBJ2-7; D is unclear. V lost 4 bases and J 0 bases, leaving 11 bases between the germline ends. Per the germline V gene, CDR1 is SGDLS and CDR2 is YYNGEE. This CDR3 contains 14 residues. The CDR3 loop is CASSPHKNSYEQYF. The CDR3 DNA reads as TGTGCCAGCAGCCCTCACAAGAACTCCTACGAGCAGTACTTC.

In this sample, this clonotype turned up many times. The CDR3 nucleotides read TGTGCCAGCAGGCCGTCATGGGCTGGGCAAAACATTCAGTACTTC. Translated: CASRPSWAGQNIQYF. The rearrangement uses TRBV7-2 and TRBJ2-4; unclear D gene. Germline lookup yields CDR1 SGHTA and CDR2 FQGNSA. The V gene lost 6 bases and the J gene lost 5 bases, with 17 bases spanning the gap. The CDR3 covers 15 residues.

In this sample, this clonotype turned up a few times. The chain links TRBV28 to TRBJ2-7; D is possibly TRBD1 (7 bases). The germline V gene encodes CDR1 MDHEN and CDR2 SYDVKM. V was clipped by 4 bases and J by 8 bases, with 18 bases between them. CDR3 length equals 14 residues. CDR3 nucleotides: TGTGCCAGCAGTTCCAGGGGGGTTTACGTCCAGCAGTACTTC. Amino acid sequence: CASSSRGVYVQQYF. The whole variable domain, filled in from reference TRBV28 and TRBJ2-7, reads DVKVTQSSRYLVKRTGEKVFLECVQDMDHENMFWYRQDPGLGLRLIYFSYDVKMKEKGDIPEGYSVSREKKERFSLILESASTNQTSMYLCASSSRGVYVQQYFGPGTRLTVT.

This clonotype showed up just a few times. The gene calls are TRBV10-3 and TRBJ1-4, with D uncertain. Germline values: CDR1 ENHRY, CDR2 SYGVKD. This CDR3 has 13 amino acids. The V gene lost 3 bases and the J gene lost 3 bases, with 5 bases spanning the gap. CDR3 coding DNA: TGTGCCATCAGTGATAAGGCTAATGAAAAACTGTTTTTT. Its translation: CAISDKANEKLFF.

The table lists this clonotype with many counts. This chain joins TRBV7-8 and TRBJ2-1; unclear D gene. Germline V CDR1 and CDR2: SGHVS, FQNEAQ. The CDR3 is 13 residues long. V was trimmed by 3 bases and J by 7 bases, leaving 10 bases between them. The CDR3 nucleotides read TGTGCCAGCAGCTTCCGAGCCAAAAATGAGCAGTTCTTC. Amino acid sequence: CASSFRAKNEQFF.

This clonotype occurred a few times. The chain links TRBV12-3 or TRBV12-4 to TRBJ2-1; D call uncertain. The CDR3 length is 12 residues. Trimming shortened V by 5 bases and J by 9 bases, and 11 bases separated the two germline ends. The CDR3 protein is CASSLQLSEQFF. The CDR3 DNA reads TGTGCCAGCAGTCTACAGCTATCTGAGCAGTTCTTC.

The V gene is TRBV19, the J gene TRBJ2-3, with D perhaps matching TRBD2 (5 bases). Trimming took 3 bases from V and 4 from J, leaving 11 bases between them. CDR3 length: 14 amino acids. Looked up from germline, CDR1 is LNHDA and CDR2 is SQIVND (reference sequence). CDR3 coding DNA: TGTGCCAGTAGTATGGTGGGAGCGGCAGATACGCAGTATTTT. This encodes CASSMVGAADTQYF.